A selection of T cell receptor beta chains follows, all from one sample in a study of T cell changes during pregnancy in multiple sclerosis. Data came from immunoSEQ multiplex PCR; TCRdb stores just in-frame clones and leaves some out. The repertoire has fewer than 90,000 clones, under 95% of them found once; the top ten carry around 0.86%. The sequences come from peripheral blood, collected in the second trimester of pregnancy. The receptor source for this set is a female donor with multiple sclerosis, enrolled in a pregnancy study. Both conserved end residues are part of each CDR3. The D gene is left open where the match is weak. Rows may omit the clone size; those that give it use once, few, many or a size class.

d_call	v_call	j_call	clone_size	cdr3_aa	cdr3_nt
.	TRBV19	TRBJ1-4	.	CASSIVVGNERKLFF	TGTGCCAGTAGTATAGTGGTCGGGAATGAGAGAAAACTGTTTTTT
TRBD2	TRBV7-3	TRBJ2-2	.	CASSSTSGGPNTGELFF	TGTGCCAGCAGCTCGACTAGCGGGGGGCCAAACACCGGGGAGCTGTTTTTT
.	TRBV10-3	TRBJ1-1	.	CAISDPGQNTEAFF	TGTGCCATCAGTGATCCGGGACAAAACACTGAAGCTTTCTTT
.	TRBV18	TRBJ1-6	.	CASSSSEDYNSPLHF	TGTGCCAGCTCATCCTCAGAGGACTATAATTCACCCCTCCACTTT
TRBD2	TRBV5-4	TRBJ2-5	.	CASSLTSGSWETQYF	TGTGCCAGCAGCTTGACTAGCGGGAGTTGGGAGACCCAGTACTTC
TRBD1	TRBV25-1	TRBJ1-1	few	CASSDRGLGRDTEAFF	TGTGCCAGCAGTGACAGGGGGCTGGGTAGGGACACTGAAGCTTTCTTT
.	TRBV6-6	TRBJ1-1	.	CASSWDFSAFF	TGTGCCAGCAGTTGGGACTTTTCTGCTTTCTTT
TRBD2	TRBV2	TRBJ2-3	.	CASSESSGVIRTLSTDTQYF	TGTGCCAGCAGTGAATCCAGCGGGGTAATACGGACGCTTAGCACAGATACGCAGTATTTT
.	TRBV14	TRBJ2-7	.	CASSQAPGKDEQYF	TGTGCCAGCAGCCAAGCTCCAGGGAAGGACGAGCAGTACTTC
.	TRBV6-6	TRBJ1-5	.	CASSSAGPHQPQHF	TGTGCCAGCAGTTCCGCCGGTCCCCATCAGCCCCAGCATTTT
.	TRBV6-5	TRBJ2-4	.	CASRGDPSENIQYF	TGTGCCAGCAGGGGTGACCCCAGCGAAAACATTCAGTACTTC
.	TRBV9	TRBJ1-2	.	CASSVGDRSYGYTF	TGTGCCAGCAGCGTAGGCGACAGAAGCTATGGCTACACCTTC
.	TRBV6-6	TRBJ1-5	.	CASCRGGYSNQPQHF	TGTGCCAGCTGTAGGGGAGGGTATAGCAATCAGCCCCAGCATTTT
TRBD1	TRBV7-3	TRBJ1-1	few	CASRGTGANTEAFF	TGTGCCAGCAGGGGGACAGGAGCGAACACTGAAGCTTTCTTT
.	TRBV18	TRBJ2-5	.	CASSPPSVSLWTQYF	TGTGCCAGCTCACCACCGAGTGTGTCGTTATGGACCCAGTACTTC
.	TRBV7-6	TRBJ2-1	.	CASSLPYNEQFF	TGTGCCAGCAGCTTACCGTACAATGAGCAGTTCTTC
TRBD1	TRBV5-5	TRBJ2-1	.	CASSADRVSYNEQFF	TGTGCCAGCAGCGCCGACAGGGTATCCTACAATGAGCAGTTCTTC
.	TRBV7-2	TRBJ2-1	.	CASSLIFQVGNEQFF	TGTGCCAGCAGCTTAATCTTTCAGGTGGGCAATGAGCAGTTCTTC
TRBD1	TRBV5-5	TRBJ2-1	.	CASSRTGVGTTTYNEQFF	TGTGCCAGCAGCAGGACAGGGGTTGGGACCACCACCTACAATGAGCAGTTCTTC
TRBD1	TRBV29-1	TRBJ1-2	.	CSVVTTDREAPNYGYTF	TGCAGCGTTGTCACCACTGACAGGGAGGCCCCTAACTATGGCTACACCTTC
.	TRBV27	TRBJ1-1	.	CASSQGTGTEAFF	TGTGCCAGCAGTCAGGGGACGGGAACTGAAGCTTTCTTT
.	TRBV4-3	TRBJ1-4	.	CASSQDYWKEEPNEKLFF	TGCGCCAGCAGCCAAGATTATTGGAAGGAGGAACCAAATGAAAAACTGTTTTTT
.	TRBV6-1	TRBJ2-5	.	CASSEMIYPGETQYF	TGTGCCAGCAGTGAAATGATATACCCCGGGGAGACCCAGTACTTC
TRBD1	TRBV27	TRBJ2-7	.	CASSSRVGQGANEQYF	TGTGCCAGCAGTTCACGAGTAGGACAGGGGGCTAACGAGCAGTACTTC
.	TRBV12-2	TRBJ2-5	.	CASRLGGTSGFRQSQETQYF	TGTGCAAGTCGCTTAGGCGGGACTAGCGGTTTTCGGCAATCGCAAGAGACCCAGTACTTC
.	TRBV5-1	TRBJ1-1	.	CASSTWGENTEAFF	TGCGCCAGCAGCACCTGGGGGGAGAACACTGAAGCTTTCTTT
.	TRBV9	TRBJ2-1	.	CASSVAAELPSGQFF	TGTGCCAGCAGCGTAGCAGCGGAGCTCCCCAGTGGGCAGTTCTTC
TRBD2	TRBV5-6	TRBJ2-1	.	CASSLPLAGGSSFF	TGTGCCAGCAGCTTGCCACTAGCGGGGGGGTCTTCTTTCTTC
TRBD1	TRBV5-4	TRBJ2-5	.	CASSLGSRQGQEETQYF	TGTGCCAGCAGCTTGGGGTCCCGACAGGGTCAGGAGGAGACCCAGTACTTC
TRBD1	TRBV19	TRBJ2-5	.	CASSHGTGIYETQYF	TGTGCCAGTAGCCATGGGACAGGCATTTACGAGACCCAGTACTTC
.	TRBV10-3	TRBJ1-6	.	CAISTPPDSNSYNSPLHF	TGTGCCATCTCTACTCCCCCCGACAGTAACTCCTATAATTCACCCCTCCACTTT
.	TRBV6-5	TRBJ2-5	.	CASSPQQGAQYF	TGTGCCAGCAGCCCTCAACAGGGAGCCCAGTACTTC
.	TRBV5-8	TRBJ1-4	.	CASSFGGGGGWLNEKLFF	TGTGCCAGCAGCTTTGGAGGTGGCGGGGGATGGCTTAATGAAAAACTGTTTTTT
.	TRBV7-2	TRBJ2-1	.	CASGLGQFF	TGTGCCAGCGGATTGGGCCAGTTCTTC
.	TRBV4-2	TRBJ1-1	.	CASSPRKGVGNTEAFF	TGTGCCAGCAGCCCCAGAAAGGGAGTGGGGAACACTGAAGCTTTCTTT
.	TRBV7-9	TRBJ1-2	.	CASSLARRGNYGYTF	TGTGCCAGCAGCTTAGCGAGGAGGGGTAACTATGGCTACACCTTC
TRBD1	TRBV19	TRBJ1-2	.	CASSLPGQGDYGYTF	TGTGCCAGTAGTCTCCCGGGACAGGGGGACTATGGCTACACCTTC
TRBD1	TRBV19	TRBJ1-1	.	CASSHRGTAMNTEAFF	TGTGCCAGTAGTCACCGAGGGACAGCCATGAACACTGAAGCTTTCTTT
.	TRBV4-3	TRBJ1-6	.	CASSQGTYNSPLHF	TGCGCCAGCAGCCAAGGTACCTATAATTCACCCCTCCACTTT
.	TRBV19	TRBJ1-1	.	CASWGGFTEAFF	TGTGCCAGTTGGGGGGGATTCACTGAAGCTTTCTTT
TRBD1	TRBV29-1	TRBJ2-5	.	CSVRQGQETQYF	TGCAGCGTTCGACAGGGCCAAGAGACCCAGTACTTC
.	TRBV11-1	TRBJ2-7	.	CASSLAARNYEQYF	TGTGCCAGCAGCTTAGCGGCCAGGAACTACGAGCAGTACTTC
TRBD1	TRBV30	TRBJ1-4	.	CAWTGGFKEKLFF	TGTGCCTGGACAGGGGGATTTAAGGAAAAACTGTTTTTT
.	TRBV21-1	TRBJ1-2	.	CARSTGTGYGYTF	TGTGCCAGAAGTACCGGGACAGGATATGGCTACACCTTC